What follows are 32 T cell receptor beta chains derived from one specimen sequenced in a study of T-cell reconstitution after alpha-beta-depleted transplantation in children. The authors prepared the TCRbeta library with unique molecular identifiers. TCRdb re-analysed the PCR reads in MiXCR, keeping a single row per CDR3 protein. The profile shows some 520,000 distinct CDR3 sequences, 30% to 35% of them singletons. Specimen: PBMCs from the stem cell graft donor, collected from the stem cell graft. All receptors come from a human donor who donated a stem cell graft to a child with aplastic anemia.

This clonotype came up a few times. The chain couples TRBV18 to TRBJ2-1; 7 bases line up with TRBD1. Trimming cost V 3 bases and J 1 base; bases outside gene matches: 6. Germline CDR1 KGHSH, CDR2 LQKENI. CDR3 size: 16 residues. CDR3 protein: CASSPPDRKSYNEQFF. The CDR3 bases are TGTGCCAGCTCACCCCCGGACAGGAAGTCCTACAATGAGCAGTTCTTC.

The genes are TRBV29-1 and TRBJ1-4, with 11 bases matching TRBD1. V shed 3 bases, J shed 7 bases, and the junction held 4 bases outside the gene matches. CDR1 and CDR2 from the germline V gene are SQVTM and ANQGSEA. There are 14 residues in the CDR3. The CDR3 here is CSVDRGQGGEKLFF. For the CDR3, the DNA is TGCAGCGTTGATAGGGGACAGGGGGGTGAAAAACTGTTTTTT.

The J gene is TRBJ2-1, the V gene TRBV9; TRBD2 matches at 11 bases. This CDR3 comprises 14 residues. J was trimmed by 6 bases and V by 8 bases; bases with no gene match: 7. Germline CDR1 and CDR2: SGDLS and YYNGEE. The CDR3 DNA sequence: TGTGCCAGTGGGGGACTAGCGGCTACCAATGAGCAGTTCTTC. Translation gives CASGGLAATNEQFF.

This clonotype was seen more than once but under ten times. This sequence joins TRBV11-2 and TRBJ2-2; D gene uncertain. The ends were cut back, 2 bases at V and 0 bases at J, with 7 bases in the middle. The CDR3 covers 15 residues. Germline V gives CDR1 SGHAT, CDR2 FQNNGV. The CDR3 coding sequence is TGTGCCAGCAGCTTATCCCGTGCGAACACCGGGGAGCTGTTTTTT. Its translation is CASSLSRANTGELFF.

J is TRBJ2-3 and V is TRBV7-2, with TRBD2 matching over 8 bases. With V trimmed by 3 bases and J by 1 base, 6 bases remained unmatched. Germline-derived CDR1 and CDR2 are SGHTA and FQGNSA. The CDR3 contains 16 residues. CDR3 in DNA: TGTGCCAGCAGCTTGTCCGGGACTAGAGGCACAGATACGCAGTATTTT. This sequence encodes CASSLSGTRGTDTQYF.

V usage is TRBV11-2 and J usage is TRBJ2-4, with 11 bases that match TRBD2. CDR3 length: 19 amino acids. Per germline, CDR1 SGHAT and CDR2 FQNNGV. Losses at the gene ends were 1 base for V and 2 bases for J; bases not matched to a gene: 10. CDR3 DNA: TGTGCCAGCAGCTTAGTTAGTAGCGGGAGGGCTCGCACCAAAAACATTCAGTACTTC. It specifies CASSLVSSGRARTKNIQYF. Looking up the rest from reference TRBV11-2 and TRBJ2-4 gives the full variable domain: EAGVAQSPRYKIIEKRQSVAFWCNPISGHATLYWYQQILGQGPKLLIQFQNNGVVDDSQLPKDRFSAERLKGVDSTLKIQPAKLEDSAVYLCASSLVSSGRARTKNIQYFGAGTRLSVL.

This clonotype was counted between two and nine times. The DNA of the CDR3 is TGTGCCAGCAGTTTACGGCAACTGGCGTATGGTGGCACAGATACGCAGTATTTT. Its translation is CASSLRQLAYGGTDTQYF. This sequence joins TRBV12-3 or TRBV12-4 and TRBJ2-3; D unresolved. V was shortened by 2 bases and J by 1 base, with 19 bases between the two germline ends. This CDR3 has 18 residues.

This chain uses TRBV29-1 with TRBJ1-2; D might be TRBD1 (6 bases). V lost 3 bases and J 4 bases, leaving 15 bases between the germline ends. CDR3 length equals 14 residues. Germline CDR1 reads SQVTM; CDR2 reads ANQGSEA. CDR3 in amino acids: CSVDRLQGGYGYTF. The CDR3, as DNA: TGCAGCGTTGATAGGCTCCAAGGGGGCTATGGCTACACCTTC.

The chain is built from TRBV7-9 and TRBJ1-4; tentatively, D is TRBD1 (5 bases). Germline V CDR1 and CDR2: SEHNR, FQNEAQ (reference sequence). This CDR3 is 17 amino acids long. The V end was cut by 1 base, the J end by 2 bases, with 14 bases between. CDR3 protein: CASSLVGTGSTNEKLFF. The CDR3 DNA reads TGTGCCAGCAGCTTAGTAGGAACAGGATCGACTAATGAAAAACTGTTTTTT.

This clonotype was counted a few times. The chain has TRBV20-1 and TRBJ1-2; 11 bases are a match to TRBD1. The CDR3 loop spans 13 amino acids. Germline CDR1 DFQATT, CDR2 SNEGSKA (reference sequence). V lost 5 bases and J lost 7; bases outside the gene matches: 6. The CDR3 region is CSAPGQGAGGYTF. The CDR3 DNA sequence: TGCAGTGCTCCCGGACAGGGGGCAGGTGGCTACACCTTC.

The chain employs TRBV19 and TRBJ2-7; 12 positions agree with TRBD1. With V trimmed by 4 bases and J by 7 bases, 5 bases remained unmatched. Germline CDR1 and CDR2: LNHDA and SQIVND (reference sequence). This CDR3 contains 14 residues. Here the CDR3 reads CASSTGTGGNEQYF. The CDR3 DNA is TGTGCCAGTAGTACCGGGACAGGGGGCAATGAGCAGTACTTC.

The gene calls are TRBV29-1 and TRBJ1-2; D not certain. The CDR3 runs 13 residues. CDR1 and CDR2 (germline): SQVTM, ANQGSEA. With 8 bases removed from V and 1 base from J, the gap between germline ends came to 14 bases. DNA for the CDR3: TGCAGCTCTGAGGCCTCCTTTAACTATGGCTACACCTTC. Translation: CSSEASFNYGYTF.

The rearrangement links TRBV19 to TRBJ1-5, with 8 nucleotides matching TRBD1. Germline CDR1 and CDR2: LNHDA and SQIVND (reference sequence). This CDR3 is 15 amino acids long. V was pared by 6 bases and J by 4 bases, with 8 bases of the junction left unmatched. The CDR3 reads CASRTLDRENQPQHF. The CDR3 coding sequence is TGTGCCAGTAGGACCTTGGACAGGGAGAATCAGCCCCAGCATTTT.

J is TRBJ1-5 and V is TRBV7-9; TRBD1 aligns across 7 bases. Looked up from germline, CDR1 is SEHNR and CDR2 is FQNEAQ (reference sequence). V trimming: 2 bases; J trimming: 11 bases; junction bases outside the gene matches: 3. The CDR3 is 12 amino acids. CDR3 nucleotide sequence: TGTGCCAGCAGCTTATCGACAGGGTCCCAGCATTTT. Protein product: CASSLSTGSQHF.

The chain has TRBV18 and TRBJ1-5; no firm D call. Trimming pared 3 bases from V and 1 base from J, leaving 4 bases between. Looked up from germline, CDR1 is KGHSH and CDR2 is LQKENI. The CDR3 consists of 13 residues. The CDR3 DNA is TGTGCCAGCTCACCTCAGAGCAATCAGCCCCAGCATTTT. Residues: CASSPQSNQPQHF. Filled out from reference TRBV18 and TRBJ1-5, the complete variable domain reads NAGVMQNPRHLVRRRGQEARLRCSPMKGHSHVYWYRQLPEEGLKFMVYLQKENIIDESGMPKERFSAEFPKEGPSILRIQQVVRGDSAAYFCASSPQSNQPQHFGDGTRLSIL.

The chain uses TRBV7-9 and TRBJ2-3; weak D call: TRBD1 (6 bases). This CDR3 has 15 amino acids. Trimming removed 1 base at V and 2 bases at J, with 10 bases between. From germline, CDR1 is SEHNR and CDR2 FQNEAQ (reference sequence). CDR3 residues: CASSLDGQTTDTQYF. DNA for the CDR3: TGTGCCAGCAGCTTAGATGGACAGACCACAGATACGCAGTATTTT.

The chain is built from TRBV6-2 or TRBV6-3 and TRBJ1-1; no definite D call. The CDR3 contains 16 residues. CDR1 and CDR2 from the germline V gene are MNHEY and SVGEGT. Trimming pared 4 bases from V and 1 base from J, leaving 16 bases between. The CDR3 reads CASSLKSDLRNTEAFF. The CDR3, as DNA: TGTGCCAGCAGTTTGAAGTCGGACTTGAGGAACACTGAAGCTTTCTTT.

The genes are TRBV28 and TRBJ2-4; D remains ambiguous. Germline V gives CDR1 MDHEN, CDR2 SYDVKM. The V end was cut by 5 bases, the J end by 0 bases, with 5 bases between. The CDR3 is 13 residues long. The CDR3: CASSVLAKNIQYF. In nucleotides, the CDR3 is TGTGCCAGCAGTGTCCTAGCCAAAAACATTCAGTACTTC. Looking up the rest from reference TRBV28 and TRBJ2-4 gives the full variable domain: DVKVTQSSRYLVKRTGEKVFLECVQDMDHENMFWYRQDPGLGLRLIYFSYDVKMKEKGDIPEGYSVSREKKERFSLILESASTNQTSMYLCASSVLAKNIQYFGAGTRLSVL.

Written as DNA, the CDR3 is TGCGCCAGCAGCTTCGAAGGGTTCTACGAGCAGTACTTC. Protein product: CASSFEGFYEQYF. This chain connects TRBV5-1 to TRBJ2-7; D uncertain. Germline CDR1 SGHRS, CDR2 YFSETQ. The CDR3 covers 13 residues. Between the trimmed V and J ends, which lost 2 bases and 3 bases, there was a span of 9 bases.

The chain recombines TRBV7-2 with TRBJ1-5; weak D call: TRBD1 (5 bases). The CDR3 length is 15 residues. Trimming removed 3 bases at V and 1 base at J, with 10 bases between. CDR1 is SGHTA and CDR2 is FQGNSA in the germline V gene. In DNA, the CDR3 is TGTGCCAGCAGCTTGACTAGGGGAAGCAATCAGCCCCAGCATTTT. This translates into CASSLTRGSNQPQHF.

The chain employs TRBV4-1 and TRBJ1-1; no clear D gene. The germline CDR1 and CDR2 sequences are MGHRA and YSYEKL. The ends were cut back, 0 bases at V and 6 bases at J, with 5 bases in the middle. The CDR3 spans 12 residues. The CDR3 sequence: CASSQDRAEAFF. The CDR3 bases are TGCGCCAGCAGCCAAGATAGGGCTGAAGCTTTCTTT.

The rearrangement links TRBV20-1 to TRBJ1-5, with D unclear. V lost 0 bases to trimming and J lost 5 bases, with 5 bases between them. CDR3 length equals 12 residues. Germline V gives CDR1 DFQATT, CDR2 SNEGSKA (reference sequence). Here the CDR3 reads CSARDGDQPQHF. The CDR3 nucleotides read TGCAGTGCTAGAGATGGGGATCAGCCCCAGCATTTT.

The gene calls are TRBV5-1 and TRBJ2-5, with D perhaps TRBD2 (5 bases). CDR3 length: 14 amino acids. The V gene lost 4 bases and the J gene lost 4 bases, with 14 bases spanning the gap. From germline, CDR1 is SGHRS and CDR2 YFSETQ. The DNA of the CDR3 is TGCGCCAGCAGCCCGGGGTGGGGTCCAGAGACCCAGTACTTC. Its translation: CASSPGWGPETQYF. The variable domain in full, with the rest retrieved from reference TRBV5-1 and TRBJ2-5, is KAGVTQTPRYLIKTRGQQVTLSCSPISGHRSVSWYQQTPGQGLQFLFEYFSETQRNKGNFPGRFSGRQFSNSRSEMNVSTLELGDSALYLCASSPGWGPETQYFGPGTRLLVL.

V and J are TRBV20-1 and TRBJ1-2; D gene uncertain. The CDR3 extends over 14 amino acids. The germline gives CDR1 DFQATT, CDR2 SNEGSKA (reference sequence). V was shortened by 0 bases and J by 4 bases, with 12 bases between the two germline ends. The CDR3 DNA reads TGCAGTGCTAGAGATACCGCGGTCGGCTATGGCTACACCTTC. The encoded protein is CSARDTAVGYGYTF.

The gene calls are TRBV7-2 and TRBJ1-1, with 9 bases that match TRBD1. Losses at the gene ends were 6 bases for V and 3 bases for J; bases not matched to a gene: 5. The length of the CDR3 is 14 residues. CDR1 is SGHTA and CDR2 is FQGNSA in the germline V gene. For the CDR3, the DNA is TGTGCCAGCAGGCCAACAGGGGGCTACACTGAAGCTTTCTTT. Encoded protein: CASRPTGGYTEAFF.

A few counts support this clonotype. The chain couples TRBV20-1 to TRBJ2-7; D might be TRBD2 (5 bases). The ends were cut back, 5 bases at V and 0 bases at J, with 11 bases in the middle. The CDR3 extends over 13 amino acids. The V gene's germline CDR1 is DFQATT and CDR2 SNEGSKA (reference sequence). CDR3 nucleotide sequence: TGCAGTGCTTATAGCGCTTCCTCCTACGAGCAGTACGTC. Its protein product is CSAYSASSYEQYV.

This chain uses TRBV9 with TRBJ2-7; 7 bases agree with TRBD1. The CDR3 spans 13 residues. With 3 bases clipped from V and 5 bases from J, the junction kept 5 bases outside the gene matches. CDR1 is SGDLS, CDR2 YYNGEE, per germline. The CDR3, as DNA: TGTGCCAGCAGCGGACAGGGTTTCCACGAGCAGTACTTC. Translating it yields CASSGQGFHEQYF.

This chain uses TRBV20-1 with TRBJ1-3; possible D gene TRBD1, 5 bases. CDR1 and CDR2 (germline): DFQATT, SNEGSKA (reference sequence). V was clipped by 5 bases and J by 0 bases, with 20 bases between them. The CDR3 is made up of 17 amino acids. CDR3 residues: CSAPMVAGSSSGNTIYF. In DNA form, the CDR3 reads TGCAGTGCTCCTATGGTGGCAGGGTCGAGCTCTGGAAACACCATATATTTT.

The J gene is TRBJ2-1, the V gene TRBV30; D unclear. The germline gives CDR1 GTSNPN, CDR2 SVGIG (reference sequence). V lost 0 bases to trimming and J lost 4 bases, with 7 bases between them. The CDR3 covers 13 residues. The CDR3 region has the DNA TGTGCCTGGAGTGTACTGGCATACAATGAGCAGTTCTTC. Translated, it gives CAWSVLAYNEQFF.

The rearrangement links TRBV4-1 to TRBJ2-1; no clear D. Trimming took off 7 bases at V and 3 bases at J, with 16 bases between the two ends. Germline V gene sequence: CDR1 MGHRA, CDR2 YSYEKL. The CDR3 covers 15 residues. The CDR3 DNA sequence: TGCGCCAGCACGCGAGGAGTAGAGGACTACAATGAGCAGTTCTTC. Amino acids: CASTRGVEDYNEQFF.

The chain carries TRBV20-1 and TRBJ2-5, with TRBD1 matching 10 bases. The CDR3 runs 13 residues. Trimming removed 5 bases from V and 5 bases from J; junction bases left unmatched: 5. Germline values: CDR1 DFQATT, CDR2 SNEGSKA (reference sequence). This CDR3 reads CSAWDRGLETQYF. The CDR3 DNA follows: TGCAGTGCTTGGGACAGGGGTCTGGAGACCCAGTACTTC.

V gene TRBV7-9 combines with J gene TRBJ1-3; D remains unclear. CDR1 and CDR2 (germline): SEHNR, FQNEAQ (reference sequence). The CDR3 runs to 12 residues. V gave up 6 bases and J gave up 2 bases, with 5 bases separating them. The CDR3 region is CASSKTGNTIYF. The CDR3 region has the DNA TGTGCCAGCAGTAAAACTGGAAACACCATATATTTT.